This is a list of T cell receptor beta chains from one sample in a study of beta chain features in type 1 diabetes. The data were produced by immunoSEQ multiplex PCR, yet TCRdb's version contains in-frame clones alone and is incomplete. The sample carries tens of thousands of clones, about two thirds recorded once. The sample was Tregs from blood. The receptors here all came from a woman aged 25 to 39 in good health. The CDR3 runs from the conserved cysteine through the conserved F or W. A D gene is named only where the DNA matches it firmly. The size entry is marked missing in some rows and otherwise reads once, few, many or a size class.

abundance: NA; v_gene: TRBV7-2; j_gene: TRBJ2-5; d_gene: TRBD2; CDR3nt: TGTGCCAGCAGCTTCATAGGTGCGGGGGAAGGGACCCAGTACTTC; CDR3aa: CASSFIGAGEGTQYF
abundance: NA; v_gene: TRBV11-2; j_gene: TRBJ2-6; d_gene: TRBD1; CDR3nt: TGTGCCAGCAGCAGAAGTCCGGGACAGGCCTTCTCTGGGGCCAACGTCCTGACTTTC; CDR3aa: CASSRSPGQAFSGANVLTF
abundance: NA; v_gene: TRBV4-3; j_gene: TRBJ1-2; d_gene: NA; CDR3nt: TGCGCCAGCAGCCAAGGCGGGGGTATGGGCTATGGCTACACCTTC; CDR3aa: CASSQGGGMGYGYTF
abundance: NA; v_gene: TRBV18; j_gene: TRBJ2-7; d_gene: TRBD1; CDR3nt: TGTGCCAGCTCACCACTAAAATGGAAACGGGACAGGGGGATCGAGCAGTACTTC; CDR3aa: CASSPLKWKRDRGIEQYF
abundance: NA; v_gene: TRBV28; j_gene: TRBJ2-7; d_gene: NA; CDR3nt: TGTGCCAGCAGTTTCCGGCCAAGTACAGGGAAGCAGTACTTC; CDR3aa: CASSFRPSTGKQYF
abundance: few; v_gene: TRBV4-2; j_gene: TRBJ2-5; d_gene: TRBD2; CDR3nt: TGTGCCAGCAGCCAAGGACTAGCGGGAGAGACCCAGTACTTC; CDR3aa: CASSQGLAGETQYF
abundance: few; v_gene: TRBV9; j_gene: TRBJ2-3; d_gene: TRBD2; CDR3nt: TGTGCCAGCAGCCCACAAGCGGGAGGGCCCTCAAGCACAGATACGCAGTATTTT; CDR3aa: CASSPQAGGPSSTDTQYF
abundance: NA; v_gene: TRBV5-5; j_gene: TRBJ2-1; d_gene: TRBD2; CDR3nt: TGTGCCAGCAGCTTGGTGTCTAGCGGGAGTTTGGTTTTAATCAATGAGCAGTTCTTC; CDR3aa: CASSLVSSGSLVLINEQFF
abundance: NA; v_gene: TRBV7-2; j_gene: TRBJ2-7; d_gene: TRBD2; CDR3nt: TGTGCCAGCAGCCGTCCGGGACTAGCGGGAAACGAGCAGTACTTC; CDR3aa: CASSRPGLAGNEQYF
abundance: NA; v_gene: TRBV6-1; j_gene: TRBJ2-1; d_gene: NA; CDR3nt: TGTGCCAGCAGTGACCCGGCCACTAGCCGCAATGAGCAGTTCTTC; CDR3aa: CASSDPATSRNEQFF
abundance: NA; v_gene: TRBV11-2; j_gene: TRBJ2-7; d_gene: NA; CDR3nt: TGTGCCAGCAGCTTAGTCGGGCAGGGGAACAACGAGCAGTACTTC; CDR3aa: CASSLVGQGNNEQYF
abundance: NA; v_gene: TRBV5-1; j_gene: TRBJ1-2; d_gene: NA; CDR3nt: TGCGCCAGCAGCTTGGGTCGGCGGGCCACTAACTATGGCTACACCTTC; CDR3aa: CASSLGRRATNYGYTF
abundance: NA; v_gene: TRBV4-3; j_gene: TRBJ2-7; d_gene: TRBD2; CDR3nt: TGCGCCAGCAGCGTGGGACTAGCGGGAGGTTACGAGCAGTACTTC; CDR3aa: CASSVGLAGGYEQYF
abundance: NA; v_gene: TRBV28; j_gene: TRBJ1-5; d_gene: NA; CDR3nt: TGTGCCAGCAGTCTAGTCCGAGACCACCTATCCAGCAATCAGCCCCAGCATTTT; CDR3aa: CASSLVRDHLSSNQPQHF
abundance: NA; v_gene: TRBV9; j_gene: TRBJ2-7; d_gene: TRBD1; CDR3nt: TGTGCCAGCAGCGCGGACAGGGGGCCTTCGTACGAGCAGTACTTC; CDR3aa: CASSADRGPSYEQYF
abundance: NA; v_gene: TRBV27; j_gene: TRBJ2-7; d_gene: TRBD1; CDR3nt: TGTGCCAGCAGGGGAAATTTGGGGACAGGGATTGCCGAGCAGTACTTC; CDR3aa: CASRGNLGTGIAEQYF
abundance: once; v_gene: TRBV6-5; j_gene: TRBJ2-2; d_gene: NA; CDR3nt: TGTGCCAGCAGTTCCATAGGGGAGGCCGGGGAGCTGTTTTTT; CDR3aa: CASSSIGEAGELFF
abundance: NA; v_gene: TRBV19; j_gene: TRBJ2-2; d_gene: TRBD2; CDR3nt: TGTGCCAGTAGTAGCCGAGCGGGAGTGGGTACCGGGGAGCTGTTTTTT; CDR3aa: CASSSRAGVGTGELFF
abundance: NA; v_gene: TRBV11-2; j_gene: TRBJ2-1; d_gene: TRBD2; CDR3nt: TGTGCCAGCAGCTCCCCATTGGGAGGACTAGCGGGAGTCAATGAGCAGTTCTTC; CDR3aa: CASSSPLGGLAGVNEQFF
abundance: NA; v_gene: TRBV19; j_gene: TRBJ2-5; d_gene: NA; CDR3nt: TGTGCCAGTAGTACTCCGGGAGAGACCCAGTACTTC; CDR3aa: CASSTPGETQYF
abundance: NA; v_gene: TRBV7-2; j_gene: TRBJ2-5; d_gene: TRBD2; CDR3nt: TGTGCCAGCAGCTCAGGACTAGCGGGAGGCCTCGGTGAGACCCAGTACTTC; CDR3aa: CASSSGLAGGLGETQYF
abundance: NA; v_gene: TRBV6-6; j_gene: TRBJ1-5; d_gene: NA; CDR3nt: TGTGCCAGCAGTACCCCAGGGGAAGGCAATCAGCCCCAGCATTTT; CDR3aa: CASSTPGEGNQPQHF
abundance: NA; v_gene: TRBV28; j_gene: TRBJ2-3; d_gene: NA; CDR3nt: TGTGCCGTTTTTGCAGGGGCTAGCACAGATACGCAGTATTTT; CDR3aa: CAVFAGASTDTQYF
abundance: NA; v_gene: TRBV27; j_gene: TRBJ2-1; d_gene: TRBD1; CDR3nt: TGTGCCAGCAGTTTTAGGACAGGGTACAATGAGCAGTTCTTC; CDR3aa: CASSFRTGYNEQFF
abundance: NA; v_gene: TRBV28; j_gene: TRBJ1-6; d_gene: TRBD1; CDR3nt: TGTGCCAGCAACCGACGGGGACAGGGGCGTAATTCACCCCTCCACTTT; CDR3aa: CASNRRGQGRNSPLHF
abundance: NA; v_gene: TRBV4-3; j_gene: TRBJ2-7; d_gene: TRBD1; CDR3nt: TGCGCCAGCAGCCCACGGGACAGGAGTACCTACGAGCAGTACTTC; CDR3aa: CASSPRDRSTYEQYF
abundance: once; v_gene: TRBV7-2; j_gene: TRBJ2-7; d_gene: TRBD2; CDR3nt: TGTGCCAGCAGCGGACGACTAGCGGGAGGGGGTTACGAGCAGTACTTC; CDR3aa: CASSGRLAGGGYEQYF
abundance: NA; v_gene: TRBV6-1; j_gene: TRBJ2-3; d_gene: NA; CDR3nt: TGTGCCAGCAGTGAAATTTGGGGGACAGCTCTTCTTCGTACGGGAGCAGATACGCAGTATTTT; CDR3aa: CASSEIWGTALLRTGADTQYF
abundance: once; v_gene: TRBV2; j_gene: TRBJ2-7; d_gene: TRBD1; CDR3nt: TGTGCCAGCCGGGACAGTCCGCGCGAGCAGTACTTC; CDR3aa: CASRDSPREQYF
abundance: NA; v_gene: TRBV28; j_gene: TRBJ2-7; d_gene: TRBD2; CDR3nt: TGTGCCAGCAGTTTAAAGGCTAGCGGGATCTTCTCCTACGAGCAGTACTTC; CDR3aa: CASSLKASGIFSYEQYF
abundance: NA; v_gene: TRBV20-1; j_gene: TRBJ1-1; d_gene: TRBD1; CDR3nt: TGCAGTGCTCCCAGGGGGACTGAAGCTTTCTTT; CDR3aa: CSAPRGTEAFF
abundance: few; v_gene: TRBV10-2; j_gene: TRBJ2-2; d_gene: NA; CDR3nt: TGCGCCAGCAGTGATCCCCCCAGCGGCCAGGCCGGGGAGCTGTTTTTT; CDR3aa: CASSDPPSGQAGELFF
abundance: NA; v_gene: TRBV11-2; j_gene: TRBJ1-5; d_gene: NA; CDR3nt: TGTGCCAGCAGCCCCGTAGTCGGGAATCAGCCCCAGCATTTT; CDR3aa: CASSPVVGNQPQHF
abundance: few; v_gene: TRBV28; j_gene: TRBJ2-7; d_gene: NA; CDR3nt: TGTGCCAGCAGTTTACTCATAGGGACAGAGCAGTACTTC; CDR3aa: CASSLLIGTEQYF
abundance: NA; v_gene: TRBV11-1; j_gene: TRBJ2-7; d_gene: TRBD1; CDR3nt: TGTGCCAGCAGCTCCAGGACAGGACTCTACGAGCAGTACTTC; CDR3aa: CASSSRTGLYEQYF
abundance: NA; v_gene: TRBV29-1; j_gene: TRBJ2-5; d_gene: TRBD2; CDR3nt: TGCAGCGTTGAACCCGGGGCTAGCGGAGAGACCCAGTACTTC; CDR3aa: CSVEPGASGETQYF
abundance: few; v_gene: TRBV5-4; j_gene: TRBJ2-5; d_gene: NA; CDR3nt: TGTGCCAGCAGCTCGGGACTTGCCCAAGAGACCCAGTACTTC; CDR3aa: CASSSGLAQETQYF
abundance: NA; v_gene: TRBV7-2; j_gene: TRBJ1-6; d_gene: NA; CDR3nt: TGTGCCAGCAGCTCACGGTACTATAATTCACCCCTCCACTTT; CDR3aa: CASSSRYYNSPLHF
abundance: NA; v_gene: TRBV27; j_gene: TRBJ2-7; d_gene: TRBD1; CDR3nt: TGTGCCAGCAATTCTAGGACAGGGGGCTCGGTCTACGAGCAGTACTTC; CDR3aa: CASNSRTGGSVYEQYF
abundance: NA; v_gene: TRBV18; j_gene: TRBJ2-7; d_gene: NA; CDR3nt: TGTGCCAGCTCCTTTGGGGGCCTGAGCTCCTACGAGCAGTACTTC; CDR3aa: CASSFGGLSSYEQYF
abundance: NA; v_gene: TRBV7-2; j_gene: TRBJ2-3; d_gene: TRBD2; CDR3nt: TGTGCCAGCAGCTTAGGGATAGCGTGGGGAGGGCAGGATACGCAGTATTTT; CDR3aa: CASSLGIAWGGQDTQYF
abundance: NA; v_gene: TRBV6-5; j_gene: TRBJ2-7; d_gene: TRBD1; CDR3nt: TGTGCCAGCAGTTATACGAGGAGGACAGGGAACGAGCAGTACTTC; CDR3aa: CASSYTRRTGNEQYF
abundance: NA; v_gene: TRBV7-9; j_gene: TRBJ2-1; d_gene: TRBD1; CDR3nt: TGTGCCAGCCTACCGGGCCTGGGACAGGGCTACAATGAGCAGTTCTTC; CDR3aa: CASLPGLGQGYNEQFF
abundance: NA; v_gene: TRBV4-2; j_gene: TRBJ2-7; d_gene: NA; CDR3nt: TGTGCCAGCAGCCAAGAGTGGATAGGCGGCTACGAGCAGTACTTC; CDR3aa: CASSQEWIGGYEQYF
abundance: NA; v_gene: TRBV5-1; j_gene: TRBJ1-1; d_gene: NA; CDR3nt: TGCGCCAGCAGCTTGATGGACAGCACTGAAGCTTTCTTT; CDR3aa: CASSLMDSTEAFF
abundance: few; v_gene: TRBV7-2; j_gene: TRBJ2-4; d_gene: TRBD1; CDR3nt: TGTGCCAGCAGCGCCGCCGGGACAGGTCTAGCCAAAAACATTCAGTACTTC; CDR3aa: CASSAAGTGLAKNIQYF
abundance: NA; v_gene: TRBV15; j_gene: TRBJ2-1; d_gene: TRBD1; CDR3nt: TGTGCCACCAGCAGGGGGTCTGGACAGGGGAAATGGAATGAGCAGTTCTTC; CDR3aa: CATSRGSGQGKWNEQFF
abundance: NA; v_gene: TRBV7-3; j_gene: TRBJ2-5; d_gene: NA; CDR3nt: TGTGCCAGCAGCATAAGCGGCCTTAAGACCCAGTACTTC; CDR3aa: CASSISGLKTQYF
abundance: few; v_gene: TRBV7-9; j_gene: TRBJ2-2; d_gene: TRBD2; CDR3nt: TGTGCCAGCAGCCTACCCAGGCGGGGGGCGAACACCGGGGAGCTGTTTTTT; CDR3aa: CASSLPRRGANTGELFF
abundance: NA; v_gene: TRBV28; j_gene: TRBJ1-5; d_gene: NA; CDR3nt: TGTGCCAGCAGTTTGGGGCCAGGTCTTAGCAATCAGCCCCAGCATTTT; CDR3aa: CASSLGPGLSNQPQHF
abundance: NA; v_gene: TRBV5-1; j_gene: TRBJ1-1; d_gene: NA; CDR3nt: TGCGCCAGCAGCTTTTTAGGGGACACTGAAGCTTTCTTT; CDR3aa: CASSFLGDTEAFF
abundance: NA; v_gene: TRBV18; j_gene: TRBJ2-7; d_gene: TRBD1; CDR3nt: TGTGCCAGCTCAACCGGGACAGGGAATTACGAGCAGTACTTC; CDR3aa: CASSTGTGNYEQYF
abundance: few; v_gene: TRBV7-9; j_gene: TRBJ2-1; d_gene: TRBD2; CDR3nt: TGTGCCAGCAGCTTCGGTGAGACTAGCCCCTATAATGAGCAGTTCTTC; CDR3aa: CASSFGETSPYNEQFF
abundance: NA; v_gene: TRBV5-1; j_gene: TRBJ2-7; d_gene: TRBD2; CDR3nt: TGCGCCAGCAGCTTTACTAGCGGGGGGAAAGGCGAGCAGTACTTC; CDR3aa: CASSFTSGGKGEQYF
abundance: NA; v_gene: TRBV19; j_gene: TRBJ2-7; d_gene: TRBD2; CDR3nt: TGTGCCAGTAGCAATAGCGGGAGTCGGACCTACGAGCAGTACTTC; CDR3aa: CASSNSGSRTYEQYF